This TCR beta chain was retrieved from a study of T-cell reconstitution after alpha-beta-depleted transplantation in children. V was trimmed by 6 bases and J by 2 bases, leaving 13 bases between them. This CDR3 spans 14 amino acids. Germline V lookup: CDR1 SNHLY, CDR2 FYNNEI. Construction of the TCRbeta library involved unique molecular identifiers. MiXCR, applied by TCRdb to the PCR reads, yields one record per CDR3 protein. The data contain 150,000 to 200,000 distinct CDR3 sequences, 14% to 15% of them singletons. The specimen comprised PBMCs from the stem cell graft donor, sampled from the stem cell graft. The chain uses TRBV2 and TRBJ1-2; possibly TRBD1 for D (5 bases). This TCR came from a human donor who donated a stem cell graft to a child with acute lymphoblastic leukemia. CDR3 nucleotide sequence: TGTGCCAGCAGCCAGGACACACTGAACTATGGCTACACCTTC. Translating gives CASSQDTLNYGYTF.